Each of the 26 T cell receptor beta chains below was sequenced from the same sample in a study of T-cell reconstitution after alpha-beta-depleted transplantation in children. Unique molecular identifiers featured in how the TCRbeta library was prepared. A single record per CDR3 protein comes from TCRdb applying MiXCR to the PCR reads. The repertoire includes hundreds of thousands of distinct CDR3 sequences, about an eighth of them detected once, and 0.79% sits in the top ten. This material consisted of PBMCs, taken before TCRalphabeta/CD19-depleted stem cell transplant. These receptor sequences come from a girl aged 2-10 years with congenital amegakaryocytic thrombocytopenia, due to receive a stem cell transplant.

This clonotype was observed at least ten times. The genes are TRBV15 and TRBJ2-1, with 10 bases lining up with TRBD1. V lost 1 base, J lost 6 bases, and 6 bases stayed unmatched. The CDR3 contains 16 residues. Germline V CDR1 and CDR2: LNHNV, YYDKDF (reference sequence). The CDR3 DNA reads as TGTGCCACCAGCAGAGTTGGACAGGGGGTTTTCAATGAGCAGTTCTTC. This sequence encodes CATSRVGQGVFNEQFF.

Here the CDR3 reads CASRTSGLAGVGDEQFF. In nucleotides, the CDR3 is TGTGCCAGCAGGACATCGGGACTAGCGGGAGTTGGCGATGAGCAGTTCTTC. The chain uses TRBV6-1 and TRBJ2-1, with 14 bases identical to TRBD2. There are 17 residues in the CDR3. J lost 8 bases, V lost 6 bases, and 12 bases had no gene match. Germline V gene sequence: CDR1 MNHNS, CDR2 SASEGT.

The J gene is TRBJ2-1, the V gene TRBV10-1, with D tentatively TRBD1 or TRBD2 (5 bases each). V lost 3 bases and J 3 bases, leaving 9 bases between the germline ends. Looked up from germline, CDR1 is WNHNN and CDR2 is SYGVQD (reference sequence). CDR3 length: 14 residues. The CDR3 DNA sequence: TGCGCCAGCAGTGAACGAGGGGACTACAATGAGCAGTTCTTC. Translation gives CASSERGDYNEQFF.

This clonotype showed up many times. The genes are TRBV20-1 and TRBJ1-2; the D is unclear. The CDR3 has 12 amino acids. Trimming removed 6 bases from V and 1 base from J, with 9 bases in between. The germline CDR1 and CDR2 sequences are DFQATT and SNEGSKA (reference sequence). The CDR3 loop reads CSAWEGNYGYTF. In DNA, the CDR3 is TGCAGTGCCTGGGAGGGTAACTATGGCTACACCTTC.

At least ten counts were recorded for this clonotype. This chain uses TRBV5-1 with TRBJ2-2, with D perhaps TRBD2 (6 bases). V gave up 4 bases and J gave up 1 base, with 11 bases separating them. Germline CDR1 reads SGHRS; CDR2 reads YFSETQ. The CDR3 loop spans 15 amino acids. The CDR3 nucleotides are TGCGCCAGCAGCACCGGGACTGAGAACACCGGGGAGCTGTTTTTT. Translating it yields CASSTGTENTGELFF.

This chain links TRBV28 with TRBJ2-2; no reliable D call. This CDR3 is 12 amino acids long. Germline V gene lookup returns CDR1 MDHEN and CDR2 SYDVKM. The V end lost 3 bases, the J end lost 6 bases, and 5 bases lay between the germline ends. The CDR3: CASSFDAGELFF. The CDR3 DNA sequence: TGTGCCAGCAGTTTTGACGCCGGGGAGCTGTTTTTT.

V is TRBV20-1 and J is TRBJ2-5; D gene ambiguous. V was cut by 2 bases and J by 5 bases, with 6 bases left in between. The CDR3 runs to 11 residues. Germline V gene lookup returns CDR1 DFQATT and CDR2 SNEGSKA (reference sequence). DNA of the CDR3: TGCAGTGCTAGAAAGGTGGAGACCCAGTACTTC. It specifies CSARKVETQYF.

For this clonotype: Given a much more abundant clone one base away, this may be a read error. Without the conserved terminal phenylalanine or tryptophan, this CDR3 likely stems from a read error. The chain employs TRBV6-1 and TRBJ1-1; D remains unclear. CDR1 MNHNS and CDR2 SASEGT come from the germline V gene. V lost 6 bases to trimming and J lost 6 bases, with 14 bases between them. CDR3 length: 13 residues. CDR3 loop: CASRKGLSPEAFL. CDR3 bases: TGTGCCAGCAGAAAAGGGTTATCTCCTGAAGCTTTCCTT.

In its sample, this clonotype was seen many times. The chain recombines TRBV29-1 with TRBJ2-1; 7 bases match TRBD2. After removal of 6 bases from V and 7 bases from J, the junction contained 15 bases not matched to a gene. CDR3 size: 15 residues. CDR1 is SQVTM, CDR2 ANQGSEA, per germline. This CDR3 is CSVYLRPAGRNEQFF. CDR3 DNA sequence: TGCAGCGTCTACCTCAGGCCAGCGGGAAGGAATGAGCAGTTCTTC.

The V call is TRBV6-2 or TRBV6-3, the J call TRBJ1-5; 10 positions match TRBD1. The CDR3 contains 15 residues. Germline CDR1 and CDR2: MNHEY and SVGEGT. With V trimmed by 5 bases and J by 3 bases, 4 bases remained unmatched. The CDR3: CASSRDRGPNQPQHF. The DNA for the CDR3 is TGTGCCAGCAGTCGGGACAGGGGACCCAATCAGCCCCAGCATTTT.

This clonotype was seen only a few times. V and J are TRBV7-6 and TRBJ1-1; 8 bases are shared with TRBD1. CDR3 size: 19 residues. V was clipped by 3 bases and J by 4 bases; unmatched bases: 19. Germline lookup yields CDR1 SGHVS and CDR2 FNYEAQ. The CDR3 coding sequence is TGTGCCAGCAGCTTCCCTCCAACAGCTCCTACAGGGGGGGGCACTGAAGCTTTCTTT. Its protein is CASSFPPTAPTGGGTEAFF. The full variable domain, its missing parts supplied by reference TRBV7-6 and TRBJ1-1, is GAGVSQSPRYKVTKRGQDVALRCDPISGHVSLYWYRQALGQGPEFLTYFNYEAQQDKSGLPNDRFSAERPEGSISTLTIQRTEQRDSAMYRCASSFPPTAPTGGGTEAFFGQGTRLTVV.

This sequence joins TRBV5-1 and TRBJ2-3; 10 bases match TRBD1. The V segment lost 3 bases and the J segment 5 bases; nucleotides outside the gene matches: 9. Germline V lookup: CDR1 SGHRS, CDR2 YFSETQ. This CDR3 contains 16 residues. CDR3 DNA sequence: TGCGCCAGCAGCTCCGGCCCGGGACAGGGGCAAGATACGCAGTATTTT. Translating it yields CASSSGPGQGQDTQYF.

This clonotype was detected only a few times. The chain joins TRBV7-6 to TRBJ2-6; D is unclear. The germline V and J ends were trimmed by 2 bases and 4 bases, with 3 bases remaining between them. Germline V gene sequence: CDR1 SGHVS, CDR2 FNYEAQ. The CDR3 runs 13 residues. CDR3 in DNA: TGTGCCAGCAGCTTAAGGGGGGCCAACGTCCTGACTTTC. This translates into CASSLRGANVLTF.

This clonotype showed up many times. The rearrangement joins TRBV12-3 or TRBV12-4 to TRBJ2-7; 8 nucleotides line up with TRBD1. This CDR3 spans 14 amino acids. The junction had 4 bases not matched to a gene; V was cut back by 6 bases and J by 0 bases. CDR3 nucleotide sequence: TGTGCCAGCAGCAGACAGGGGTTCTCCTACGAGCAGTACTTC. It is translated as CASSRQGFSYEQYF.

This clonotype was seen a few times. V gene TRBV10-3 combines with J gene TRBJ2-1, with 11 bases fitting TRBD2. The CDR3 extends over 15 amino acids. The trim removed 4 bases at V and 7 bases at J, leaving 6 bases unmatched. Germline V gene lookup returns CDR1 ENHRY and CDR2 SYGVKD. CDR3 loop: CAISAQTSGRNEQFF. CDR3 nucleotide sequence: TGTGCCATCAGTGCCCAAACTAGCGGGAGAAATGAGCAGTTCTTC.

The rearrangement links TRBV2 to TRBJ1-3, with D uncertain. Germline lookup yields CDR1 SNHLY and CDR2 FYNNEI. This CDR3 contains 14 residues. Trimming removed 3 bases from V and 3 bases from J, with 9 bases in between. The CDR3 loop is CASSEVWRGNTIYF. In DNA form, the CDR3 reads TGTGCCAGCAGTGAGGTTTGGCGTGGAAACACCATATATTTT.

The genes are TRBV5-1 and TRBJ1-4; D is perhaps TRBD1 (6 bases). The CDR3 runs 17 residues. V was trimmed by 0 bases and J by 4 bases, leaving 16 bases between them. CDR1 is SGHRS, CDR2 YFSETQ, per germline. As DNA, the CDR3 is TGCGCCAGCAGCTTGGATGGGCAGGGGATCGGTAATGAAAAACTGTTTTTT. This sequence encodes CASSLDGQGIGNEKLFF.

Ten or more counts support this clonotype. The J gene is TRBJ2-4, the V gene TRBV20-1, with 12 bases lining up with TRBD2. After removal of 8 bases from V and 9 bases from J, the junction contained 11 bases not matched to a gene. The CDR3 totals 14 residues. Germline lookup yields CDR1 DFQATT and CDR2 SNEGSKA (reference sequence). CDR3: CSSLPLAGGIIQYF. Written as DNA, the CDR3 is TGCAGTTCCCTTCCACTAGCGGGAGGCATCATTCAGTACTTC.

This clonotype was detected ten times or more. The chain recombines TRBV20-1 with TRBJ2-1; 7 bases match TRBD2. The germline CDR1 and CDR2 sequences are DFQATT and SNEGSKA (reference sequence). The J segment lost 8 bases and the V segment lost 4 bases, leaving 11 bases of the junction unmatched. The CDR3 sequence is 14 residues long. The chain's CDR3 is CSAIRLALLDEQFF. The CDR3 DNA sequence: TGCAGTGCTATAAGACTAGCATTGCTCGATGAGCAGTTCTTC.

This chain joins TRBV5-1 and TRBJ2-3; 10 bases are shared with TRBD1. Germline loops: CDR1 SGHRS, CDR2 YFSETQ. V was clipped by 3 bases and J by 4 bases; unmatched bases: 5. CDR3 length: 15 amino acids. The CDR3 loop is CASSWVGTGADTQYF. The CDR3 region has the DNA TGCGCCAGCAGCTGGGTCGGGACAGGGGCAGATACGCAGTATTTT.

This clonotype appeared a few times. V gene TRBV5-1 combines with J gene TRBJ2-7, with no clear D. Trimming stripped 4 bases from V and 5 bases from J, with 13 bases between. The CDR3 is 13 residues long. In germline, CDR1 is SGHRS, CDR2 YFSETQ. DNA for the CDR3: TGCGCCAGCAGCCACCGCCACACCGACGAGCAGTACTTC. It yields the protein CASSHRHTDEQYF. The full variable domain, completed using reference TRBV5-1 and TRBJ2-7, is KAGVTQTPRYLIKTRGQQVTLSCSPISGHRSVSWYQQTPGQGLQFLFEYFSETQRNKGNFPGRFSGRQFSNSRSEMNVSTLELGDSALYLCASSHRHTDEQYFGPGTRLTVT.

This chain links TRBV18 with TRBJ2-5; no clear D gene. The germline gives CDR1 KGHSH, CDR2 LQKENI. Trimming took off 6 bases at V and 13 bases at J, with 18 bases between the two ends. There are 12 residues in the CDR3. The CDR3 protein is CASSGRSGRPYF. In nucleotides, the CDR3 is TGTGCCAGCTCCGGTCGTTCGGGTCGACCGTACTTC.

This rearrangement joins TRBV5-6 to TRBJ2-1; D possibly corresponds to TRBD2 (6 bases). Germline CDR1 reads SGHDT; CDR2 reads YYEEEE. Trimming cost V 0 bases and J 9 bases, with 10 bases left between them. The CDR3 consists of 13 residues. For the CDR3, the DNA is TGTGCCAGCAGCTTGGATCGGGGGACTGAGCAGTTCTTC. This codes for CASSLDRGTEQFF.

The rearrangement joins TRBV5-5 to TRBJ1-4; possible D gene TRBD1, 6 bases. Germline V CDR1 and CDR2: SGHKS, YYEKEE (reference sequence). V lost 2 bases, J lost 8 bases, and 16 bases lay in between. The CDR3 is 15 residues long. CDR3 sequence reads: CASSLIQGTNEKLFF. The CDR3 region has the DNA TGTGCCAGCAGCTTAATACAGGGTACGAACGAAAAACTGTTTTTT.

This clonotype came up many times. The V call is TRBV20-1, the J call TRBJ2-7, with 9 bases aligning to TRBD2. This CDR3 spans 20 amino acids. V was clipped by 4 bases and J by 7 bases; unmatched bases: 29. Germline V lookup: CDR1 DFQATT, CDR2 SNEGSKA (reference sequence). CDR3 loop: CSAMGLGPGRYLAGLGEQYF. The CDR3 DNA follows: TGCAGTGCTATGGGTCTAGGGCCAGGGCGGTATCTAGCGGGACTTGGGGAGCAGTACTTC.

This chain links TRBV20-1 with TRBJ2-7; perhaps D is TRBD1 or TRBD2 (6 bases each). The CDR3 spans 21 residues. Between the trimmed V and J ends, which lost 3 bases and 0 bases, there was a span of 33 bases. Per the germline V gene, CDR1 is DFQATT and CDR2 is SNEGSKA (reference sequence). The CDR3 sequence: CSASRGPWILPGPIFSYEQYF. The CDR3, as DNA: TGCAGTGCTAGCCGGGGGCCTTGGATACTACCGGGCCCGATATTCTCCTACGAGCAGTACTTC.